This T cell receptor (beta chain) derives from a study of blood T cell repertoires in COVID-19. Germline lookup yields CDR1 SGHRS and CDR2 YFSETQ. Trimming took 4 bases from V and 3 from J, leaving 13 bases between them. CDR3 length equals 14 residues. Participants were placed into cohorts based on the clinical history they reported. Under the authors' procedure: Amplification of reference gene primers provided the estimated nucleated cell counts. Here immunoSEQ multiplex PCR was the method, and the copy in TCRdb shows in-frame clones only, minus some. Clone size and V and J calls were adopted from that table, with D and trimming inferred from the DNA. The sample holds 310,000 or so clones, 70% to 90% seen once.

This receptor was identified in a woman aged 25 to 45 who had recovered from COVID-19. The chain combines TRBV5-1 with TRBJ1-1, with a weak D call TRBD1 (6 bases). Specimen: PBMCs or T cells enriched from blood (not recorded which). The CDR3 DNA follows: TGCGCCAGCAGCCGGGCGGGGGCAGACACTGAAGCTTTCTTT. It codes for CASSRAGADTEAFF.